This T cell receptor beta chain was sequenced for a study of blood T cell repertoires in COVID-19. Across the study: COVID-19 samples, acute and convalescent, were from the United States, Italy and Spain. T cells, B-cell-depleted T cells, or PBMCs supplied cDNA or gDNA.

Among Cohort 3 donors, those recovered had two negative PCRs, clearance, or symptom resolution. CDR1 LGHNA and CDR2 YNFKEQ come from the germline V gene. This CDR3 region has 16 residues. The V and J ends lost 0 bases and 0 bases respectively, with 9 bases between them. Assay used: immunoSEQ multiplex PCR; TCRdb lists only in-frame clones, some missing. The sample lists approximately 180,000 clones; 70% to 85% were seen once. The chain is built from TRBV4-2 and TRBJ1-3; D is ambiguous. The source is a woman in her forties or fifties who had recovered from COVID-19. The sequenced sample consisted of PBMCs or T cells enriched from blood (not recorded which). CDR3 coding DNA: TGTGCCAGCAGCCAAGATTACTGGAGCTCTGGAAACACCATATATTTT. Translating gives CASSQDYWSSGNTIYF.